What follows describes a single T cell receptor (beta chain). Its specificity is not known. At one end the junction does not follow the germline gene, possibly because of a read error. These data belong to a study of long-term antiretroviral therapy in people with HIV. This CDR3 has 14 amino acids. Germline V gives CDR1 SSHAT, CDR2 FNYEAQ (reference sequence). Survey-level immunoSEQ v3.0 assays were run. Profiling relied on immunoSEQ multiplex PCR, and the TCRdb table lists in-frame clones only, not all of them. Of under 30,000 clones listed, 80% to 85% are singletons. Study outcomes and limitations: Clonotypes expanded prior to ART showed repertoire dominance at all sampled time points.

Here the sequenced sample was unsorted PBMCs, taken 0.8 years before starting antiretroviral therapy. The sequence was obtained from a man aged 18 to 29 with HIV. The chain employs TRBV7-7 and TRBJ2-7; D might be TRBD2 (7 bases). The CDR3: CASSPGGRGNEQYF. Written as DNA, the CDR3 is TGTGCTAGCAGCCCCGGGGGGCGAGGGAACGAGCAGTACTTC.